The 5 T cell receptor beta chains listed next were all sequenced from one sample in a study of T cells in tumors after PD-1 blockade. Using immunoSEQ multiplex PCR, the repertoire was profiled, and TCRdb retains in-frame clones only, with some absent. Among more than 6,500 clones listed, 55% to 70% were seen once. Sequencing used tumor tissue, obtained after anti-PD-1 treatment. These receptors came from a human donor with basal cell carcinoma.

The chain recombines TRBV6-1 with TRBJ2-1; 7 positions agree with TRBD2. V dropped 2 bases and J dropped 3; count of bases not matched to a gene: 4. Germline V gene data show CDR1 as MNHNS and CDR2 as SASEGT. The CDR3 spans 15 residues. In nucleotides, the CDR3 is TGTGCCAGCAGTGAACGAGCGGGGTACTACAATGAGCAGTTCTTC. Its protein is CASSERAGYYNEQFF.

The chain uses TRBV9 and TRBJ1-6, with no clear D. The V end lost 4 bases, the J end lost 10 bases, and 12 bases lay between the germline ends. Germline CDR1 and CDR2: SGDLS and YYNGEE. The length of the CDR3 is 13 residues. For the CDR3, the DNA is TGTGCCAGCAGCCCCGATTTAGGGTCACCCCTCCACTTT. Its translation: CASSPDLGSPLHF. Full variable domain (rest looked up from reference TRBV9 and TRBJ1-6): DSGVTQTPKHLITATGQRVTLRCSPRSGDLSVYWYQQSLDQGLQFLIQYYNGEERAKGNILERFSAQQFPDLHSELNLSSLELGDSALYFCASSPDLGSPLHFGNGTRLTVT.

This clone was seen only a few times. The chain links TRBV10-3 to TRBJ2-5; D not resolved. The V gene's germline CDR1 is ENHRY and CDR2 SYGVKD. CDR3 length equals 12 residues. Trimming shortened V by 3 bases and J by 4 bases, and 6 bases separated the two germline ends. This chain's CDR3 is CAISDLTETQYF. In nucleotides, the CDR3 is TGTGCCATCAGTGATTTAACAGAGACCCAGTACTTC.

This clone was counted between two and nine times. This chain uses TRBV5-4 with TRBJ1-4; D is possibly TRBD1 (5 bases). Germline CDR1 and CDR2: SGHNT and YYREEE (reference sequence). V lost 0 bases to trimming and J lost 2 bases, with 11 bases between them. The CDR3 loop spans 16 amino acids. The CDR3 sequence is CASSLDGGVTNEKLFF. DNA of the CDR3: TGTGCCAGCAGCTTGGACGGGGGGGTGACTAATGAAAAACTGTTTTTT.

The gene calls are TRBV29-1 and TRBJ2-7; 11 nucleotides match TRBD2. This CDR3 spans 15 amino acids. Per germline, CDR1 SQVTM and CDR2 ANQGSEA. Trimming took 6 bases from V and 0 from J; bases not matched to a gene: 7. DNA for the CDR3: TGCAGCGTGGCGGGTCTAGCGGGAGGCTCCTACGAGCAGTACTTC. It specifies CSVAGLAGGSYEQYF.